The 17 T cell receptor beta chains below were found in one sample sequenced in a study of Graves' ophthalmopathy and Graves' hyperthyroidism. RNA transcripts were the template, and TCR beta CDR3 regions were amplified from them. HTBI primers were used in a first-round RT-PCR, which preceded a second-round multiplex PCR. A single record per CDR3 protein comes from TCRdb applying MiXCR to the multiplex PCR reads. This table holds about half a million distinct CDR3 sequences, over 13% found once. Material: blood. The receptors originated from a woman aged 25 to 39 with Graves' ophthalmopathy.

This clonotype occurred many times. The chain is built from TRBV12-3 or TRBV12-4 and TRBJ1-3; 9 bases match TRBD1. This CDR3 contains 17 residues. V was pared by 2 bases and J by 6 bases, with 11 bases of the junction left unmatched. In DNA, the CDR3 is TGTGCCAGCAGTTTATCACCCGGGACAGGGAGATCAAACACCATATATTTT. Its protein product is CASSLSPGTGRSNTIYF.

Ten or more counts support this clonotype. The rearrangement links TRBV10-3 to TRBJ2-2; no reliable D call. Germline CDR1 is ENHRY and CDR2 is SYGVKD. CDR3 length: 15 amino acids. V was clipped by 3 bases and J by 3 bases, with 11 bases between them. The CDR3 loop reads CAISEGQAHTGELFF. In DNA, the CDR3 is TGTGCCATCAGTGAAGGGCAGGCCCACACCGGGGAGCTGTTTTTT.

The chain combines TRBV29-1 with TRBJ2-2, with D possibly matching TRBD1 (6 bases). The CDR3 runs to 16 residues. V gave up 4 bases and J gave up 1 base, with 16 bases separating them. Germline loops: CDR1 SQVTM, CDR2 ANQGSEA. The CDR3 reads CSVVVWGQENTGELFF. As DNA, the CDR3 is TGCAGCGTTGTGGTTTGGGGGCAGGAGAACACCGGGGAGCTGTTTTTT.

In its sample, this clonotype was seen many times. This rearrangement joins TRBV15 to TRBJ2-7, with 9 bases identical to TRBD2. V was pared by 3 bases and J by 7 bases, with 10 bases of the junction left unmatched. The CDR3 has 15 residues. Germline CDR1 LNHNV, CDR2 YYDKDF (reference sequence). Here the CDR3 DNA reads TGTGCCACCAGCAGTAACGGACTAGCGTCGGTGGAGCAGTACTTC. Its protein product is CATSSNGLASVEQYF.

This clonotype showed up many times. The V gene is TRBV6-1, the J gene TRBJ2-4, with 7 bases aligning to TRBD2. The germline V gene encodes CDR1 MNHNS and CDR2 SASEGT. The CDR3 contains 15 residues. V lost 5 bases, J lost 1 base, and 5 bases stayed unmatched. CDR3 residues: CASSPVSGAKNIQYF. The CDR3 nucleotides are TGTGCCAGCAGTCCAGTTAGCGGGGCCAAAAACATTCAGTACTTC.

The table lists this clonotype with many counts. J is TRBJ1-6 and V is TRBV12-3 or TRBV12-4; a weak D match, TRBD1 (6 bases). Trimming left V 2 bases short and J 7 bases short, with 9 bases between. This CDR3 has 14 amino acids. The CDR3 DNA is TGTGCCAGCAGTTTAAGGACAGAGAATTCACCCCTCCACTTT. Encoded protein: CASSLRTENSPLHF.

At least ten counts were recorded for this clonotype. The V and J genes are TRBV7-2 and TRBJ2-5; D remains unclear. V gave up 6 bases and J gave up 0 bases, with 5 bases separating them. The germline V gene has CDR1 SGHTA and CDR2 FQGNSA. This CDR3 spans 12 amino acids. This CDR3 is CASRKNQETQYF. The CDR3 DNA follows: TGTGCCAGCAGAAAAAACCAAGAGACCCAGTACTTC.

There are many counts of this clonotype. This CDR3 is CASSESLGTGNSPLHF. The CDR3 nucleotides are TGTGCCAGCAGTGAATCGCTCGGGACAGGGAATTCACCCCTCCACTTT. This chain joins TRBV2 and TRBJ1-6, with TRBD1 identical over 9 bases. Per germline, CDR1 SNHLY and CDR2 FYNNEI. V lost 2 bases, J lost 7 bases, and 6 bases stayed unmatched. The CDR3 consists of 16 residues.

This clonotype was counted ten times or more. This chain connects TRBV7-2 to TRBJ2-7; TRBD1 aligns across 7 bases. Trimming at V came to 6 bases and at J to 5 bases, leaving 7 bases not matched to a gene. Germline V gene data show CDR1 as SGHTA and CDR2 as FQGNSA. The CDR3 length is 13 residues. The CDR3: CASSVTGANEQYF. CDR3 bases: TGTGCCAGCAGTGTAACAGGGGCCAACGAGCAGTACTTC.

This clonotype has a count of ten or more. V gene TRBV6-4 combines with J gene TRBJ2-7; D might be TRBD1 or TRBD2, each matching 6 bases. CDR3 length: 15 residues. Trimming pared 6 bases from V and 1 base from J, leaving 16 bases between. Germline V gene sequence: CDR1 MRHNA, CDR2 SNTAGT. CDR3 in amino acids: CASRKGGTESYEQYF. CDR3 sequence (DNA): TGTGCCAGCAGGAAAGGGGGGACGGAATCCTACGAGCAGTACTTC.

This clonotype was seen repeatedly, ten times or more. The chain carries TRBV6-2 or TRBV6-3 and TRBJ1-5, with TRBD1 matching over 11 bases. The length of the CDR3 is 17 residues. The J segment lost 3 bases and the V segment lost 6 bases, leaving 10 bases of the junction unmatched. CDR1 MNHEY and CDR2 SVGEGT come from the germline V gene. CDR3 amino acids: CASRDPGTGGNNQPQHF. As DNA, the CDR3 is TGTGCCAGCAGAGACCCTGGGACAGGGGGAAACAATCAGCCCCAGCATTTT.

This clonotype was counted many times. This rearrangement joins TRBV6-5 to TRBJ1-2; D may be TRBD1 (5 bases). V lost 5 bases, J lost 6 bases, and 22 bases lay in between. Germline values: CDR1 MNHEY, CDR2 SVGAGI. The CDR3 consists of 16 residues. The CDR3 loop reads CASSPTLVGGGNGYTF. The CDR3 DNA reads TGTGCCAGCAGTCCTACCCTAGTGGGGGGAGGTAATGGCTACACCTTC.

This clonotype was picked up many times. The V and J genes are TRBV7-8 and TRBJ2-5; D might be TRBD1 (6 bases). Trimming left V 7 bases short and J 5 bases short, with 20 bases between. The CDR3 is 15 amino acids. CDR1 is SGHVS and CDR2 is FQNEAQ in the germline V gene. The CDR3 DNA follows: TGTGCCAGCACCGCATACCAGGGGCATGGGGAGACCCAGTACTTC. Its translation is CASTAYQGHGETQYF. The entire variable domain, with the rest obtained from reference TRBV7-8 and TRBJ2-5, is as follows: GAGVSQSPRYKVAKRGQDVALRCDPISGHVSLFWYQQALGQGPEFLTYFQNEAQLDKSGLPSDRFFAERPEGSVSTLKIQRTQQEDSAVYLCASTAYQGHGETQYFGPGTRLLVL.

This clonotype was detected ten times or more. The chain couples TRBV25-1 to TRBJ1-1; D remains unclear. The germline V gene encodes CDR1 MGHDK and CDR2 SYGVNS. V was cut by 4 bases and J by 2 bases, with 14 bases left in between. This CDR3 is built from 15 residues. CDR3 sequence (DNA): TGTGCCAGCAGTGCCCTTAGAGTAGCAAACACTGAAGCTTTCTTT. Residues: CASSALRVANTEAFF.

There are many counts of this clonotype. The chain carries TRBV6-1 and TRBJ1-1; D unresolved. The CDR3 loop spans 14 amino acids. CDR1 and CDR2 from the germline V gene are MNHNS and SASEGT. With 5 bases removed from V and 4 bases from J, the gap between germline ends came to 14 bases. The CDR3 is CASSPGWEGTEAFF. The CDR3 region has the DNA TGTGCCAGCAGTCCCGGTTGGGAGGGCACTGAAGCTTTCTTT.

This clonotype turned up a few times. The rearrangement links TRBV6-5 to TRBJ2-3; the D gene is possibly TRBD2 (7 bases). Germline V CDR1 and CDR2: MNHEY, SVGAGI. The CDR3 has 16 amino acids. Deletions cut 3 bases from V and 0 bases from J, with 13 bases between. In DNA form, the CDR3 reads TGTGCCAGCAGTTATAGGGGGGGGGGAAGCACAGATACGCAGTATTTT. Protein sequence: CASSYRGGGSTDTQYF.

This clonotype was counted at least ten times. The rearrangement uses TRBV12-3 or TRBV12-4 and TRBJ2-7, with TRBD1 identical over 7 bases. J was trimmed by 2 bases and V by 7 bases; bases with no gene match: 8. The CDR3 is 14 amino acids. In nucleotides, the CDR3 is TGTGCCAGCACCCGGGGACAGCGAGCCTACGAGCAGTACTTC. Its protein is CASTRGQRAYEQYF.